The 20 T cell receptor beta chains below were found in one sample sequenced in a study of T cell responses to AZD1222 COVID-19 vaccine. The assay was immunoSEQ multiplex PCR, and TCRdb's table has in-frame clones only and misses some. The data contain 130,000 to 150,000 clones, over 75% of them singletons. The sequencing used peripheral blood, collected on day 0 of AZD1222 vaccination. These receptors all stem from an adult in good health.

This clone was detected a few times. The chain combines TRBV10-2 with TRBJ1-2, with D tentatively TRBD1 (6 bases). The ends were cut back, 8 bases at V and 6 bases at J, with 7 bases in the middle. Germline V gene lookup returns CDR1 WSHSY and CDR2 SAAADI. CDR3 length: 10 amino acids. CDR3 sequence reads: CASGQNGYTF. As DNA, the CDR3 is TGCGCCAGCGGACAGAATGGCTACACCTTC.

This rearrangement joins TRBV11-1 to TRBJ1-1; perhaps TRBD1 as D (6 bases). Germline CDR1 reads SGHAT; CDR2 reads FQDESV (reference sequence). V was pared by 5 bases and J by 2 bases, with 9 bases between. The CDR3 runs to 13 residues. The CDR3 DNA reads as TGTGCCAGCAGCCCACAGGGAAACACTGAAGCTTTCTTT. Its protein is CASSPQGNTEAFF.

This chain links TRBV30 with TRBJ2-3; D might be TRBD1 (6 bases). The germline V gene encodes CDR1 GTSNPN and CDR2 SVGIG (reference sequence). CDR3 size: 12 residues. V was cut by 4 bases and J by 4 bases, with 9 bases left in between. CDR3 coding DNA: TGTGCCTGGAACAGGGTAGCAGATACGCAGTATTTT. Translating it yields CAWNRVADTQYF.

The chain employs TRBV4-1 and TRBJ1-3, with 8 bases lining up with TRBD1. Germline assignment: CDR1 MGHRA and CDR2 YSYEKL. Unmatched junction bases numbered 3, after V lost 4 bases and J lost 4 bases. The CDR3 is 14 residues long. CDR3: CASSPGGAGNTIYF. CDR3 coding DNA: TGCGCCAGCAGCCCAGGGGGCGCAGGAAACACCATATATTTT.

The gene calls are TRBV19 and TRBJ1-4, with a possible D match to TRBD1 (5 bases). Germline loops: CDR1 LNHDA, CDR2 SQIVND (reference sequence). The CDR3 sequence is 12 residues long. V lost 4 bases to trimming and J lost 10 bases, with 10 bases between them. CDR3 protein: CASSNTGGKLFF. The DNA of the CDR3 is TGTGCCAGTAGTAATACAGGAGGAAAACTGTTTTTT.

V is TRBV25-1 and J is TRBJ2-7; weak D call: TRBD2 (7 bases). V was pared by 3 bases and J by 2 bases, with 20 bases between. The CDR3 consists of 17 residues. In germline, CDR1 is MGHDK, CDR2 SYGVNS. CDR3 sequence (DNA): TGTGCCAGCAGTGAGCCGGCGAACAGGGAGGGGCCCTACGAGCAGTACTTC. It codes for CASSEPANREGPYEQYF.

About this clone itself: In the same sample, other DNA sequences code for this CDR3. V is TRBV19 and J is TRBJ1-1; D gene uncertain. The germline CDR1 and CDR2 sequences are LNHDA and SQIVND (reference sequence). Trimming cost V 5 bases and J 5 bases, with 6 bases left between them. This CDR3 has 11 amino acids. Here the CDR3 reads CASSLGTEAFF. The DNA for the CDR3 is TGTGCCAGTAGTCTCGGTACTGAAGCTTTCTTT.

The gene calls are TRBV28 and TRBJ1-4; D is undetermined. The CDR3 contains 14 residues. Germline-derived CDR1 and CDR2 are MDHEN and SYDVKM. V lost 6 bases and J 8 bases, leaving 16 bases between the germline ends. CDR3: CASRVGPENEKLFF. The CDR3 coding sequence is TGTGCCAGCAGAGTCGGGCCAGAAAACGAAAAACTGTTTTTT.

This rearrangement joins TRBV3-1 (or the pseudogene TRBV3-2) to TRBJ2-1; 7 positions match TRBD2. CDR3 length equals 15 residues. The germline gives CDR1 LGHDT, CDR2 YNNKEL (reference sequence). J was trimmed by 8 bases and V by 0 bases; bases with no gene match: 7. The CDR3 nucleotides are TGTGCCAGCAGCCAAGAGGGGAGGGCCAACTATGAGCAGTTCTTC. Translated, it gives CASSQEGRANYEQFF.

J is TRBJ1-1 and V is TRBV5-1; no firm D call. V lost 0 bases and J lost 1, with 7 bases in between. This CDR3 is built from 14 residues. CDR1 is SGHRS and CDR2 is YFSETQ in the germline V gene. CDR3 nucleotides: TGCGCCAGCAGCTTGGGGTGGGAGAACACTGAAGCTTTCTTT. This translates into CASSLGWENTEAFF.

This chain joins TRBV2 and TRBJ1-2, with no clear D. Trimming stripped 2 bases from V and 3 bases from J, with 10 bases between. Germline V lookup: CDR1 SNHLY, CDR2 FYNNEI. The CDR3 is 14 amino acids. In DNA, the CDR3 is TGTGCCAGCAGTGAACGGACGGCCGACTATGGCTACACCTTC. Amino acid sequence: CASSERTADYGYTF.

This chain uses TRBV29-1 with TRBJ2-4; the match to TRBD1 covers 7 bases. The ends lost 2 bases at V and 15 bases at J; junction bases unmatched: 10. The length of the CDR3 is 12 residues. The germline V gene has CDR1 SQVTM and CDR2 ANQGSEA. CDR3 in DNA: TGCAGCGTTGAATATGGACAGGAGAGAAGGTACTTC. Translated: CSVEYGQERRYF.

The rearrangement links TRBV28 to TRBJ2-1; 11 positions agree with TRBD2. Germline trimming cut 2 bases from V and 6 bases from J; bases unmatched to any gene: 9. This CDR3 region has 17 residues. Germline V gene data show CDR1 as MDHEN and CDR2 as SYDVKM. CDR3 in DNA: TGTGCCAGCAGTTTAAGACTAGCGGGGATGCGGGGCAATGAGCAGTTCTTC. It encodes CASSLRLAGMRGNEQFF.

This sequence joins TRBV29-1 and TRBJ2-7, with 9 positions matching TRBD2. CDR1 is SQVTM and CDR2 is ANQGSEA in the germline V gene. The length of the CDR3 is 15 residues. Trimming took 4 bases from V and 0 from J; bases not matched to a gene: 7. CDR3 amino acids: CSVARRLADSYEQYF. In DNA, the CDR3 is TGCAGCGTTGCTCGTAGACTAGCGGACTCCTACGAGCAGTACTTC.

DNA for the CDR3: TGCAGCGTTGGGGGGAATGAGCAGTTCTTC. Residues: CSVGGNEQFF. This rearrangement joins TRBV29-1 to TRBJ2-1; D may be TRBD1 or TRBD2 (5 bases each). The germline V gene has CDR1 SQVTM and CDR2 ANQGSEA. CDR3 length: 10 residues. V was clipped by 4 bases and J by 7 bases, with 5 bases between them.

The CDR3 loop reads CASSFAQGTQYF. In DNA, the CDR3 is TGTGCCAGCAGTTTCGCGCAGGGAACGCAGTATTTT. The rearrangement joins TRBV12-3 or TRBV12-4 to TRBJ2-3; D possibly corresponds to TRBD1 (5 bases). The CDR3 contains 12 residues. V was cut by 3 bases and J by 9 bases, with 10 bases left in between.

This clone has a single count. The chain couples TRBV15 to TRBJ2-1, with TRBD1 as a possible D gene (5 bases). This CDR3 has 12 amino acids. V was cut by 3 bases and J by 13 bases, with 13 bases left in between. CDR1 and CDR2 (germline): LNHNV, YYDKDF (reference sequence). The CDR3 region has the DNA TGTGCCACCAGCAGCTCAACAGGAGCCCAGTTCTTC. It is translated as CATSSSTGAQFF.

The chain employs TRBV5-6 and TRBJ1-2; D gene unclear. The CDR3 totals 15 residues. Trimming stripped 0 bases from V and 0 bases from J, with 9 bases between. Germline CDR1 and CDR2: SGHDT and YYEEEE. The CDR3 reads CASSLATTTNYGYTF. CDR3 coding DNA: TGTGCCAGCAGCTTGGCCACAACTACTAACTATGGCTACACCTTC.

As for this clone: Compared with germline, one end of the junction differs, possibly owing to a read error. V and J are TRBV3-1 (or the pseudogene TRBV3-2) and TRBJ2-6; possibly TRBD2 for D (5 bases). This CDR3 comprises 15 residues. Looked up from germline, CDR1 is LGHDT and CDR2 is YNNKEL (reference sequence). This CDR3 reads CASRQEGFGANVLTF. The CDR3 nucleotides read TGTGCCAGCAGACAAGAGGGTTTTGGGGCCAACGTCCTGACTTTC.

There are a few counts of this clone. The CDR3 nucleotides read TGTGCCATCAGTGAGTCGACAAGAAGCTACGAGCAGTACTTC. It encodes CAISESTRSYEQYF. The rearrangement links TRBV10-3 to TRBJ2-7; D is ambiguous. Looked up from germline, CDR1 is ENHRY and CDR2 is SYGVKD. The ends were cut back, 0 bases at V and 3 bases at J, with 9 bases in the middle. The CDR3 contains 14 residues.